What follows are 19 T cell receptor beta chains derived from one specimen sequenced in a study of CD8 T cells in ankylosing spondylitis. General study points: What seemed typical of ankylosing spondylitis blood was a TCR beta motif built from fewer than ten highly homologous variants.

TCRdb called the 5' RACE reads again in MiXCR, with one record for every CDR3 protein. Of about 750,000 distinct CDR3 sequences listed, 15% to 20% are singletons. These TCRs' antigens remain unknown. The sequenced material came from blood, either unsorted or a sorted T cell fraction (not recorded which). The receptors were sampled from a male donor with ankylosing spondylitis.

This chain connects TRBV7-2 to TRBJ2-7; D might be TRBD2 (6 bases). The length of the CDR3 is 16 residues. The germline V and J ends were trimmed by 6 bases and 5 bases, with 23 bases remaining between them. Germline CDR1 reads SGHTA; CDR2 reads FQGNSA. The chain's CDR3 is CASSSTLPGGINEQYF. In DNA, the CDR3 is TGTGCCAGCAGTTCGACCCTTCCGGGCGGGATAAACGAGCAGTACTTC. The variable domain in full, with the rest retrieved from reference TRBV7-2 and TRBJ2-7, is GAGVSQSPSNKVTEKGKDVELRCDPISGHTALYWYRQSLGQGLEFLIYFQGNSAPDKSGLPSDRFSAERTGGSVSTLTIQRTQQEDSAVYLCASSSTLPGGINEQYFGPGTRLTVT.

This clonotype was seen a handful of times. The J gene is TRBJ2-1, the V gene TRBV6-1; possibly TRBD2 for D (7 bases). V was cut by 4 bases and J by 5 bases, with 18 bases left in between. Looked up from germline, CDR1 is MNHNS and CDR2 is SASEGT. The CDR3 is 16 residues long. CDR3 residues: CASSGALGGLDNEQFF. The DNA of the CDR3 is TGTGCCAGCAGTGGAGCTCTGGGGGGGCTCGACAATGAGCAGTTCTTC.

V gene TRBV12-3 or TRBV12-4 combines with J gene TRBJ2-1, with 12 bases that match TRBD2. The CDR3 consists of 15 residues. V shed 7 bases and J 2 bases; nucleotides not matched to a gene: 3. CDR3 protein: CASKTSGGTYNEQFF. DNA for the CDR3: TGTGCCAGCAAGACTAGCGGGGGAACCTACAATGAGCAGTTCTTC.

The chain recombines TRBV2 with TRBJ2-7; 8 bases match TRBD1. CDR3 length equals 12 residues. The ends lost 6 bases at V and 6 bases at J; junction bases unmatched: 4. Per germline, CDR1 SNHLY and CDR2 FYNNEI. This chain's CDR3 is CASRGQGGEQYF. CDR3 nucleotides: TGTGCCAGCAGAGGACAGGGCGGCGAGCAGTACTTC.

The V gene is TRBV2, the J gene TRBJ1-1; TRBD1 matches 11 bases. Germline CDR1 reads SNHLY; CDR2 reads FYNNEI. This CDR3 contains 18 residues. J gave up 0 bases and V 0 bases, and 6 bases lay outside the gene matches. Here the CDR3 DNA reads TGTGCCAGCAGTGAAGCCGGGACAGGGGGGGAATTGAACACTGAAGCTTTCTTT. Translated: CASSEAGTGGELNTEAFF.

The chain combines TRBV28 with TRBJ2-7; maybe TRBD1 (6 bases). Trimming shortened V by 8 bases and J by 0 bases, and 14 bases separated the two germline ends. This CDR3 is 14 amino acids long. CDR1 is MDHEN, CDR2 SYDVKM, per germline. The CDR3 nucleotides are TGTGCCAGCGGTCGCAGGGGACGCTCCTACGAGCAGTACTTC. Protein sequence: CASGRRGRSYEQYF.

This clonotype was recorded many times. This chain joins TRBV9 and TRBJ2-3, with D possibly TRBD1 on 7 matching bases. Trimming removed 0 bases at V and 5 bases at J, with 16 bases between. Germline V gives CDR1 SGDLS, CDR2 YYNGEE. This CDR3 spans 16 amino acids. This CDR3 reads CASSVGGGGSGDTQYF. For the CDR3, the DNA is TGTGCCAGCAGCGTAGGTGGAGGGGGCTCAGGAGATACGCAGTATTTT.

This clonotype was recorded a few times. The gene calls are TRBV3-1 and TRBJ2-6, with 7 bases matching TRBD2. J gave up 2 bases and V 7 bases, and 5 bases lay outside the gene matches. This CDR3 has 15 residues. Germline V gene sequence: CDR1 LGHDT, CDR2 YNNKEL (reference sequence). For the CDR3, the DNA is TGTGCCAGCACCCACCTAGCGGCTGGGGCCAACGTCCTGACTTTC. It specifies CASTHLAAGANVLTF.

This clonotype appeared a few times. The genes are TRBV20-1 and TRBJ2-7; D is unclear. The CDR3 consists of 13 residues. Germline V CDR1 and CDR2: DFQATT, SNEGSKA (reference sequence). V was shortened by 0 bases and J by 3 bases, with 9 bases between the two germline ends. The CDR3 reads CSARELLSYEQYF. The CDR3 nucleotides are TGCAGTGCTAGAGAACTCCTTAGCTACGAGCAGTACTTC.

The chain uses TRBV20-1 and TRBJ1-5; D unresolved. Per the germline V gene, CDR1 is DFQATT and CDR2 is SNEGSKA (reference sequence). V lost 2 bases, J lost 6 bases, and 8 bases lay in between. The CDR3 covers 12 residues. In DNA, the CDR3 is TGCAGTGCTAGACGGGCGGGTCAGCCCCAGCATTTT. This sequence encodes CSARRAGQPQHF.

The CDR3 DNA is TGTGCCAGTAGTAGAGGAGGGGCCTCCACAGATACGCAGTATTTT. Amino acid sequence: CASSRGGASTDTQYF. This chain joins TRBV19 and TRBJ2-3; D is perhaps TRBD2 (6 bases). V was clipped by 4 bases and J by 2 bases, with 13 bases between them. The V gene's germline CDR1 is LNHDA and CDR2 SQIVND (reference sequence). This CDR3 has 15 residues.

This clonotype was seen more than once but under ten times. This chain links TRBV24-1 with TRBJ1-2, with TRBD1 identical over 7 bases. With 7 bases clipped from V and 4 bases from J, the junction kept 5 bases outside the gene matches. Germline CDR1 and CDR2: KGHDR and SFDVKD. CDR3 length equals 13 residues. CDR3 loop: CATSQTGTYGYTF. The DNA of the CDR3 is TGTGCCACCAGCCAGACAGGGACCTATGGCTACACCTTC.

A remark on this clonotype: Since a much larger clone is just one base distant, this may be a read error. This chain links TRBV19 with TRBJ1-1; the D is unclear. Germline CDR1 reads LNHDA; CDR2 reads SQIVND (reference sequence). The CDR3 totals 12 residues. V was trimmed by 3 bases and J by 4 bases, leaving 6 bases between them. The CDR3 region is CASSIGVTEAFF. The CDR3 DNA follows: TGTGCCAGTAGTATTGGGGTCACTGAAGCTTTCTTT.

This clonotype was seen a handful of times. The gene calls are TRBV20-1 and TRBJ2-1; 8 bases are shared with TRBD2. The ends lost 3 bases at V and 7 bases at J; junction bases unmatched: 11. Germline values: CDR1 DFQATT, CDR2 SNEGSKA (reference sequence). CDR3 size: 15 residues. The CDR3 sequence: CSASPGTRKVNEQFF. DNA of the CDR3: TGCAGTGCTAGTCCCGGGACTAGGAAGGTGAATGAGCAGTTCTTC.

This clonotype was counted many times. The chain couples TRBV5-1 to TRBJ2-5, with unresolved D. V gave up 0 bases and J gave up 5 bases, with 5 bases separating them. Germline lookup yields CDR1 SGHRS and CDR2 YFSETQ. This CDR3 is 12 amino acids long. The CDR3 DNA reads as TGCGCCAGCAGCTTGGCCTTGGAGACCCAGTACTTC. The encoded protein is CASSLALETQYF. The complete variable domain, with remaining parts taken from reference TRBV5-1 and TRBJ2-5, reads KAGVTQTPRYLIKTRGQQVTLSCSPISGHRSVSWYQQTPGQGLQFLFEYFSETQRNKGNFPGRFSGRQFSNSRSEMNVSTLELGDSALYLCASSLALETQYFGPGTRLLVL.

The rearrangement uses TRBV12-3 or TRBV12-4 and TRBJ2-5; 13 nucleotides line up with TRBD2. The CDR3 loop spans 15 amino acids. Trimming cost V 5 bases and J 7 bases; bases outside gene matches: 7. The CDR3: CASSPGTSGISTQYF. CDR3 coding DNA: TGTGCCAGCAGTCCCGGGACTAGCGGGATTTCGACCCAGTACTTC.

This clonotype was picked up a small number of times. V gene TRBV27 combines with J gene TRBJ2-7; D is possibly TRBD1 (6 bases). Germline V lookup: CDR1 MNHEY, CDR2 SMNVEV (reference sequence). The CDR3 sequence is 14 residues long. V was cut by 8 bases and J by 3 bases, with 17 bases left in between. This CDR3 reads CASPSRDKNYEQYF. DNA of the CDR3: TGTGCCAGCCCTAGCCGGGACAAGAACTACGAGCAGTACTTC.

The V gene is TRBV20-1, the J gene TRBJ2-2; TRBD2 aligns across 7 bases. Germline V lookup: CDR1 DFQATT, CDR2 SNEGSKA (reference sequence). V shed 6 bases, J shed 5 bases, and the junction held 6 bases outside the gene matches. The CDR3 consists of 13 residues. The DNA for the CDR3 is TGCAGTGCCGACAGCGGGGCTACCGGGGAGCTGTTTTTT. Translated, it gives CSADSGATGELFF.

This chain joins TRBV12-3 or TRBV12-4 and TRBJ2-3; D gene uncertain. CDR3 length: 15 residues. Deletions cut 2 bases from V and 3 bases from J, with 12 bases between. The CDR3 sequence: CASSLIRSVTDTQYF. Here the CDR3 DNA reads TGTGCCAGCAGTTTAATTCGGAGTGTTACAGATACGCAGTATTTT.